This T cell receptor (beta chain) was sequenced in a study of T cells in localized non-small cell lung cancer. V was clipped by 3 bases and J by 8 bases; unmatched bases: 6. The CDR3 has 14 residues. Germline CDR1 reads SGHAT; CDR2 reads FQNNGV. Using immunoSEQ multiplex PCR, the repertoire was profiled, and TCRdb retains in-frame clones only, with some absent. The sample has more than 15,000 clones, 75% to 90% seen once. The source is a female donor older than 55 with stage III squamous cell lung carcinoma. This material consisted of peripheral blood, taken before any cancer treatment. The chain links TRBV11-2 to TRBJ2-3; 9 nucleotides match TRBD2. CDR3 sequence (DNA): TGTGCCAGCAGCTTGGCTAGCGGGGTAGTTACGCAGTATTTT. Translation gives CASSLASGVVTQYF. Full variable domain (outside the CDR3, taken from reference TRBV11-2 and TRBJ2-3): EAGVAQSPRYKIIEKRQSVAFWCNPISGHATLYWYQQILGQGPKLLIQFQNNGVVDDSQLPKDRFSAERLKGVDSTLKIQPAKLEDSAVYLCASSLASGVVTQYFGPGTRLTVL.